The clone carrying this T cell receptor beta chain was counted between two and nine times. Antigen unknown. This sample was taken from a study of cytomegalovirus exposure and HLA in healthy donors. Clones were sequenced by immunoSEQ multiplex PCR, and TCRdb holds only the in-frame ones, with some missing. The data hold more than 140,000 clones, with 70% to 90% observed a single time. The donors were members of the validation cohort comprising approximately 120 subjects, separate from the roughly 690-subject first cohort. Study-wide findings and caveats: TCR clusters originating in the first cohort tended to co-occur in the 120 validation repertoires, according to a later analysis. Investigators reported 164 TCR beta chains as tied to cytomegalovirus.

V shed 5 bases, J shed 6 bases, and the junction held 9 bases outside the gene matches. The CDR3 spans 14 residues. Germline CDR1 reads SNHLY; CDR2 reads FYNNEI. This chain joins TRBV2 and TRBJ2-7; 8 bases match TRBD1. The source material was PBMCs. This sequence originates from a woman younger than 30 in good health and CMV-seropositive. CDR3: CASSKTGAELEQYF. The CDR3 DNA reads as TGTGCCAGCAGTAAGACAGGGGCTGAGCTCGAGCAGTACTTC.